The entry below describes one T cell receptor (beta chain). The data derive from a study of control samples from healthy donors and cancer patients. Method: immunoSEQ multiplex PCR; TCRdb's copy keeps in-frame clones and lacks some. The repertoire holds 98,000 or so clones, with 82% as singletons. Sequenced input: blood. The source of this sequence is a man aged 60 to 75 in good health.

The CDR3 region has the DNA TGTGCCAGCAGTTTATCTCGGCACGACGCTCTTGGCTACACCTTC. The encoded protein is CASSLSRHDALGYTF. The gene calls are TRBV27 and TRBJ1-2; D unresolved. The ends were cut back, 0 bases at V and 7 bases at J, with 15 bases in the middle. CDR3 length: 15 amino acids. Germline CDR1 MNHEY, CDR2 SMNVEV (reference sequence).